This TCR beta chain was sequenced in a study of blood T cell repertoires in COVID-19 (dated by TCRdb to the early 2020s). With respect to the entire study: Samples covering the acute and convalescent phases of COVID-19 were provided by collaborators in the United States, Italy and Spain. The material from the prospective study consisted of cDNA or gDNA derived from T cells, B-cell-depleted T cells, or PBMCs. Subjects who had been exposed to COVID-19, were actively infected with it, or had recovered from it provided the deeply sampled blood TCRbeta repertoires that made up the dataset. The repertoires were made available in a free public database intended to serve as a resource for research on the immune response to SARS-CoV-2. The samples were drawn from two sources: the first 160 participants of the ongoing ImmuneRACE study, and fewer than 1,500 subjects contributed by 6 global collaborators. A de-identified subject ID, COVID-19 status, age in years and sex were almost always included in the sample metadata. Where HLA class I and class II types were available, the types were taken from metadata supplied by the sample provider, not from assay-based typing.

Details on this clone: The clone's antigen remains unknown. No base quality information exists; no much larger clone differs at one position.

What the study reported, not specific to this receptor: Clinical and demographic metadata were provided uncurated, with the amount varying by source and participant.

TCRbeta CDR3 regions were amplified from genomic DNA using the immunoSEQ Assay, a bias-controlled multiplex PCR. The paper's data handling went like this. Nucleated cell counts per sample were estimated from amplification of reference gene primers within the assay. To quantify the absolute abundance of each unique TCRbeta CDR3 rearrangement, sequence reads were collapsed and filtered. For each sample, productive Simpson clonality was calculated by taking the square root of Simpson's diversity index across productive rearrangements. Drawn from immuneACCESS, this table holds only the in-frame rearrangements with V and J called that TCRdb kept. Clones are partly lost; checked studies trace under half to an unresolved V gene and leave the rest unexplained. The V and J calls and clone size were taken over from that table, and D and trimming were inferred from the DNA. Counted in this sample were some 150,000 clones; more than 75% of them appeared once. The ten largest clones represent around 3.5% of the sample.

Whole blood was collected in K2EDTA tubes by collaborating institutions according to the institutions' own protocols. For TCRbeta analysis, collaborators shipped samples in one of three forms: frozen whole blood, isolated PBMCs, or DNA extracted from either of those sample types. The germline V end is reduced by 4 bases and the J end by 2 bases; junction bases left unmatched: 2. In the germline V gene (reference sequence), CDR1 corresponds to LNHDA and CDR2 to SQIVND. From cysteine to phenylalanine, the CDR3 is 16 amino acids long. This entry keeps only the CDR3 DNA: 48 bases, framed from base 1. The sequence was collected from a man between 65 and 79 years old with acute or convalescent COVID-19. The sequenced material came from peripheral blood. Recombination joined TRBV19 with TRBJ2-5, and TRBD2 matches 15 of the central bases. The CDR3 protein: CASSRGLAGGQETQYF. The DNA sequence reads TGTGCCAGTAGTAGGGGACTAGCGGGGGGACAAGAGACCCAGTACTTC.